This T cell receptor beta chain comes out of a study of shared clonotypes between healthy human individuals. For the study at large: Each donor had three CD4 naive, three CD4 memory, two CD8 naive and one CD8 memory plate. Notes on the study in general: Sampling involved blood alone; tissue repertoires likely differ.

Trimming removed 2 bases at V and 3 bases at J, with 8 bases between. CDR1 is KGHSH and CDR2 is LQKENI in the germline V gene. This CDR3 is built from 14 residues. About this clone itself: Its antigen is not known.

The donors were all Caucasian adults (living in Nashville, Tennessee). Method: immunoSEQ multiplex PCR; TCRdb's copy keeps in-frame clones and lacks some. Of roughly 2.5 million clones detected, around nine tenths appear once; the ten largest clones hold 0.13% to 0.15%. Sequencing was carried out using naive CD4+ T cells sorted from blood. Subset: CD45RA+ positively selected. The V and J genes are TRBV18 and TRBJ1-3, with D maybe TRBD1 (5 bases). This TCR was recovered from a man aged 18 to 29 in good health. CDR3 sequence (DNA): TGTGCCAGCTCACCAGGGGACGGTGGAAACACCATATATTTT. It codes for CASSPGDGGNTIYF.